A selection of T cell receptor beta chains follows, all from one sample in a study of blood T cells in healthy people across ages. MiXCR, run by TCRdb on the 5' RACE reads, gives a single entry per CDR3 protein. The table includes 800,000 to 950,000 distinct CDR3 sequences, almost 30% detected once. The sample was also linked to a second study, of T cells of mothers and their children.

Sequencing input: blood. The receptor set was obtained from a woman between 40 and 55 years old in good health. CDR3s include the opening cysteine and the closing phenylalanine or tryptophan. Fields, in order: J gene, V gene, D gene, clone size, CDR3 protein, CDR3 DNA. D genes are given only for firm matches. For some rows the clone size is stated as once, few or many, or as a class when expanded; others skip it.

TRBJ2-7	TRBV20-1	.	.	CSARRPGPYEQYF	TGCAGTGCTAGACGTCCGGGACCCTACGAGCAGTACTTC
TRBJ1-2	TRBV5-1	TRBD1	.	CASSLAGGVSGYTF	TGCGCCAGCAGCTTGGCAGGGGGCGTGAGCGGCTACACCTTC
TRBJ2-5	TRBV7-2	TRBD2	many	CASSSLAGGLGTQYF	TGTGCCAGCAGCTCCCTAGCGGGGGGGTTAGGTACCCAGTACTTC
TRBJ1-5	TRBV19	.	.	CASREDRAGNQPQHF	TGTGCCAGTAGGGAGGATAGGGCAGGCAATCAGCCCCAGCATTTT
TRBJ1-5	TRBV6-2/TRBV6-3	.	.	CASSPLRTEGQPQHF	TGTGCCAGCAGCCCCCTCCGGACAGAAGGTCAGCCCCAGCATTTT
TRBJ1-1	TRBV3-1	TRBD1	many	CASSRPADRAFF	TGTGCCAGCAGCCGGCCAGCGGACAGGGCTTTCTTT
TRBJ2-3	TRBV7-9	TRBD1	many	CASSPLPGQGERDTQYF	TGTGCCAGCAGCCCATTACCTGGCCAGGGGGAGAGAGATACGCAGTATTTT
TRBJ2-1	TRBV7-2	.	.	CASSSQQGYEQFF	TGTGCCAGCAGCTCGCAACAGGGATATGAGCAGTTCTTC
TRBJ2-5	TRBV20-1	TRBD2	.	CSAEGLAGGLTEETQYF	TGCAGTGCTGAAGGACTAGCGGGAGGCCTTACAGAAGAGACCCAGTACTTC
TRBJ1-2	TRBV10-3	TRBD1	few	CAISGGQGPNYGYTF	TGTGCCATCAGTGGGGGACAGGGGCCGAACTATGGCTACACCTTC
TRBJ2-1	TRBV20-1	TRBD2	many	CSARLTSGADNEQFF	TGCAGTGCTAGACTGACTAGCGGGGCAGACAATGAGCAGTTCTTC
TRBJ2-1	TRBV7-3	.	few	CASSLNRVRSNEQFF	TGTGCCAGCAGCTTAAACAGGGTCAGGTCCAATGAGCAGTTCTTC
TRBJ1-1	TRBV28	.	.	CASLLNRRNTEAFF	TGTGCCAGCCTTCTTAATAGACGGAACACTGAAGCTTTCTTT
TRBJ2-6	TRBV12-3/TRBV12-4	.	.	CASSLLRGGSGANVLTF	TGTGCCAGCAGTTTACTCAGGGGGGGCTCTGGGGCCAACGTCCTGACTTTC
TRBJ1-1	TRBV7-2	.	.	CASSDQGNTEAFF	TGTGCCAGCAGCGACCAGGGAAACACTGAAGCTTTCTTT
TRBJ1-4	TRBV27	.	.	CASSLSGRNEKLFF	TGTGCCAGCAGTTTATCGGGCAGGAATGAAAAACTGTTTTTT
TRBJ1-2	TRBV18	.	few	CASSPGSRDGYTF	TGTGCCAGCTCACCAGGTTCCAGGGATGGCTACACCTTC
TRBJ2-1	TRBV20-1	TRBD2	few	CSARDRTSGAPLFF	TGCAGTGCTAGAGATCGGACTAGCGGGGCCCCCCTGTTCTTC
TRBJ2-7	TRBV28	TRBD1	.	CASSRMTGGEQYF	TGTGCCAGCAGTCGAATGACAGGGGGTGAGCAGTACTTC
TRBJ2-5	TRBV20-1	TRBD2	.	CSARRAGGQETQYF	TGCAGTGCGAGACGAGCGGGAGGGCAAGAGACCCAGTACTTC
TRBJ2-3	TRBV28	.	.	CASSSYPDTQYF	TGTGCCAGCAGTTCCTACCCAGATACGCAGTATTTT
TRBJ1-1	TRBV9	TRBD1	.	CASSAGSGTGNTEAFF	TGTGCCAGCAGCGCCGGATCCGGGACAGGGAACACTGAAGCTTTCTTT
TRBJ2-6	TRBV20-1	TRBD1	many	CSARDLSTGVSGANVLTF	TGCAGTGCTAGAGATCTCAGCACAGGGGTCTCTGGGGCCAACGTCCTGACTTTC
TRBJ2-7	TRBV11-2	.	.	CASSPPRSLSTWEQYF	TGTGCCAGCAGCCCCCCCCGGTCCCTTAGCACCTGGGAGCAGTACTTC
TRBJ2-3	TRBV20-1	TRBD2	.	CSARDPSGGADTQYF	TGCAGTGCTAGAGATCCGAGCGGGGGGGCAGATACGCAGTATTTT
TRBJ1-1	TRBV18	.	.	CASSPLGQEAFF	TGTGCCAGCTCACCACTGGGCCAAGAAGCTTTCTTT
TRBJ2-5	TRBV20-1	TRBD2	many	CSGIAGASSEETQYF	TGCAGCGGCATAGCGGGGGCCTCATCTGAAGAGACCCAGTACTTC